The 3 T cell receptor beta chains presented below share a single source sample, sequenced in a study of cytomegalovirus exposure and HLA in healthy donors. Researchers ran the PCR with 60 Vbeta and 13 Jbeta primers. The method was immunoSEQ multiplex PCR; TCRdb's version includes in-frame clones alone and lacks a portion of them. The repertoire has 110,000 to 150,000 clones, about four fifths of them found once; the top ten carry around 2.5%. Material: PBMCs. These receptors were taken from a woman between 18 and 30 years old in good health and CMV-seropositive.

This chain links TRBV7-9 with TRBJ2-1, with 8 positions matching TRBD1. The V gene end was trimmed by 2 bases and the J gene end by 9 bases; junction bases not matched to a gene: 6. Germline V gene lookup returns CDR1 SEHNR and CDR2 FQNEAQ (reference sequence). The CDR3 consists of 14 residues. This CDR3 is CASSLPTGDTEQFF. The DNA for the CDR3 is TGTGCCAGCAGCTTACCGACAGGGGATACTGAGCAGTTCTTC.

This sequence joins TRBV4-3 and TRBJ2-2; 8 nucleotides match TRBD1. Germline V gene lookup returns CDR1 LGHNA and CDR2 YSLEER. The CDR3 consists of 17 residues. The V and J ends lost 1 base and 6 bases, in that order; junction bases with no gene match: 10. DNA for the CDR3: TGCGCCAGCAGCCAAGTGACAGGGGTGTTCGCGGCCGGGGAGCTGTTTTTT. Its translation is CASSQVTGVFAAGELFF.

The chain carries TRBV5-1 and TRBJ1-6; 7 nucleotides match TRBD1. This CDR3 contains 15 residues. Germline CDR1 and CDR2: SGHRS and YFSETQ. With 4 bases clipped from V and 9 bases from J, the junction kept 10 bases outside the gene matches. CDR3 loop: CASSPRTGWGSPLHF. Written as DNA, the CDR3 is TGCGCCAGCAGCCCTAGGACAGGATGGGGTTCACCCCTCCACTTT.